This passage covers 3 T cell receptor beta chains from one sample sequenced in a study of breast tumors, draining lymph nodes, adjacent tissues. Breast cancer patients provided tissue from their axillary draining lymph nodes. TCRdb re-derived calls from the multiplex PCR reads in MiXCR, one entry per CDR3 protein. There are about 140,000 distinct CDR3 sequences in the sample; about a fifth occur only once, and around 2.6% lies in the top ten. Sequenced sample: axillary lymph node tissue. All receptors derive from a female donor with breast cancer. Some clones in this sample may be carry-over from other donors' samples.

Ten or more counts support this clonotype. V and J are TRBV2 and TRBJ2-7, with D maybe TRBD2 (5 bases). The CDR3 has 14 amino acids. Trimming took off 6 bases at V and 2 bases at J, with 14 bases between the two ends. Germline CDR1 SNHLY, CDR2 FYNNEI. Written as DNA, the CDR3 is TGTGCCAGCAGGGTGGACGGAGGAACCTACGAGCAGTACTTC. Translation: CASRVDGGTYEQYF.

This clonotype was recorded a few times. The chain employs TRBV19 and TRBJ2-6; D not certain. This CDR3 spans 13 amino acids. CDR1 is LNHDA and CDR2 is SQIVND in the germline V gene (reference sequence). Trimming removed 5 bases from V and 4 bases from J, with 6 bases in between. DNA of the CDR3: TGTGCCAGTAGTTTTCTGGGGGCCAACGTCCTGACTTTC. As protein: CASSFLGANVLTF.

The sample holds many counts of this clonotype. The chain joins TRBV2 to TRBJ2-6; D is uncertain. V lost 9 bases and J lost 3, with 6 bases in between. CDR3 length equals 12 residues. CDR1 and CDR2 (germline): SNHLY, FYNNEI. The CDR3 here is CASHVGANVLTF. The CDR3 DNA reads TGTGCCAGTCATGTTGGGGCCAACGTCCTGACTTTC.